A selection of T cell receptor beta chains follows, all from one sample in a study of PD-L1 blockade in urothelial cancer. Profiled with immunoSEQ multiplex PCR; TCRdb holds only in-frame clones, not every one. The sample shows about 87,000 clones, 84% of them seen only once. Here the sequenced sample was PBMCs, taken around atezolizumab (anti-PD-L1) treatment. The receptors stem from a man in his 60s with urothelial cancer. Both conserved end residues are part of each CDR3. D genes are given only for firm matches. Clone size is not always given. Where it is, it says once, few, many or a class for expanded clones.

d_call | clone_size | cdr3_length | j_call | v_call | cdr3_nt | cdr3_aa
TRBD2 | few | 15 | TRBJ2-1 | TRBV11-2 | TGTGCCAGCAGCTTAGTACTAGCGGGTGGCAATGAGCAGTTCTTC | CASSLVLAGGNEQFF
- | - | 17 | TRBJ2-7 | TRBV28 | TGTGCCAGCAGTTTAAGGGGAGGGGGACTACTTAGTTACGAGCAGTACTTC | CASSLRGGGLLSYEQYF
- | - | 12 | TRBJ1-2 | TRBV6-6 | TGTGCCAGCAGCTCCAGTGTCTATGGCTACACCTTC | CASSSSVYGYTF
- | - | 13 | TRBJ1-2 | TRBV19 | TGTGCCAGTAGTTTCACTGAAAACTATGGCTACACCTTC | CASSFTENYGYTF
- | - | 15 | TRBJ2-7 | TRBV13 | TGTGCCAGCAGCTTAGTATCGGGAGTGAGATACGAGCAGTACTTC | CASSLVSGVRYEQYF
- | - | 14 | TRBJ2-2 | TRBV11-3 | TGTGCCAGCAGCGTGGCGGAGAACACCGGGGAGCTGTTTTTT | CASSVAENTGELFF
- | - | 13 | TRBJ2-5 | TRBV27 | TGTGCCAGCAGTTCCCCGTACCAAGAGACCCAGTACTTC | CASSSPYQETQYF
- | - | 15 | TRBJ1-3 | TRBV18 | TGTGCCAGCGCACCCGGCGGGATCTCTGGAAACACCATATATTTT | CASAPGGISGNTIYF
TRBD1 | - | 15 | TRBJ2-3 | TRBV11-3 | TGTGCCAGCAGCCCCGGGACAGGAAAATCCGATACGCAGTATTTT | CASSPGTGKSDTQYF
- | - | 16 | TRBJ1-5 | TRBV7-8 | TGTGCCAGCAGCTTAGGAGGAAGGAATGGCAATCAGCCCCAGCATTTT | CASSLGGRNGNQPQHF
- | - | 15 | TRBJ2-7 | TRBV6-1 | TGTGCCAGCAGTGAAGATAGGGGCCCCTTCTACGAGCAGTACTTC | CASSEDRGPFYEQYF
- | - | 13 | TRBJ2-3 | TRBV6-5 | TGTGCCAGCAGTTACTCGTACTCGGATACGCAGTATTTT | CASSYSYSDTQYF
TRBD2 | once | 15 | TRBJ2-7 | TRBV7-2 | TGTGCCAGCAGCTTCGGCGGGAGCCCCAATGAAAAGCAGTACTTC | CASSFGGSPNEKQYF
- | - | 13 | TRBJ2-5 | TRBV7-2 | TGTGCCAGCAGTCGAGACGGGGTTGAGACCCAGTACTTC | CASSRDGVETQYF
- | - | 13 | TRBJ1-3 | TRBV9 | TGTGCCAGCAGCCCGGGGACTGGAAACACCATATATTTT | CASSPGTGNTIYF
- | - | 13 | TRBJ1-5 | TRBV2 | TGTGCCAGCACTGTGAGGGAGGGTCAGCCCCAGCATTTT | CASTVREGQPQHF
TRBD2 | - | 16 | TRBJ2-5 | TRBV9 | TGTGCCAGCAGTGGACTGGGACTAGCGGGGGGGGAGACCCAGTACTTC | CASSGLGLAGGETQYF
- | few | 14 | TRBJ1-6 | TRBV5-4 | TGTGCCAGCAGCAGGGGAGGGGCAGGGTCACCCCTCCACTTT | CASSRGGAGSPLHF
- | - | 14 | TRBJ1-2 | TRBV5-1 | TGCGCCAGCAGCGAGACCCGGGGGAACTATGGCTACACCTTC | CASSETRGNYGYTF
- | few | 15 | TRBJ1-1 | TRBV6-5 | TGTGCCAGCAGATTGAATCCAGAGGGGAGGACTGAAGCTTTCTTT | CASRLNPEGRTEAFF
TRBD2 | - | 14 | TRBJ2-7 | TRBV10-2 | TGCGCCAGCAGGGGACTAGCGCTCTCCTACGAGCAGTACTTC | CASRGLALSYEQYF
- | - | 13 | TRBJ1-5 | TRBV7-2 | TGTGCCAGCAGCAACAGGTTTAATCAGCCCCAGCATTTT | CASSNRFNQPQHF
- | - | 14 | TRBJ1-1 | TRBV29-1 | TGCAGCGGACGGGAAATGATACAGAACACTGAAGCTTTCTTT | CSGREMIQNTEAFF
TRBD2 | once | 15 | TRBJ2-1 | TRBV27 | TGTGCCAGCAGTCTCGGGACTAGCGGGACCGGTGAGCAGTTCTTC | CASSLGTSGTGEQFF
- | - | 13 | TRBJ2-1 | TRBV6-6 | TGTGCCAGCAGTTACAGGGGAAACAATGAGCAGTTCTTC | CASSYRGNNEQFF
- | - | 12 | TRBJ2-1 | TRBV2 | TGTGCCAGCAGGGACAGTCTCAATGAGCAGTTCTTC | CASRDSLNEQFF
- | - | 14 | TRBJ2-2 | TRBV5-1 | TGCGCCAGCAGTGAACTAGTGAACACCGGGGAGCTGTTTTTT | CASSELVNTGELFF
- | - | 12 | TRBJ2-7 | TRBV2 | TGTGCCAGCAAGGTGCGGCCCTACGAGCAGTACTTC | CASKVRPYEQYF
TRBD1 | - | 15 | TRBJ1-3 | TRBV6-1 | TGTGCCAGCAGTCCCCGGACAGGGACTGGAAACACCATATATTTT | CASSPRTGTGNTIYF
- | - | 15 | TRBJ2-1 | TRBV5-1 | TGCGCCAGCAGCTTGGCTCAGGGCTCCTACAATGAGCAGTTCTTC | CASSLAQGSYNEQFF
TRBD2 | - | 15 | TRBJ2-3 | TRBV10-3 | TGTGCCAGCGGGAGGGGGGGAGGAAGCACAGATACGCAGTATTTT | CASGRGGGSTDTQYF
- | - | 13 | TRBJ2-2 | TRBV5-1 | TGCGCCAGCAGCTTGTATCCCGCCGGGGAGCTGTTTTTT | CASSLYPAGELFF
- | - | 13 | TRBJ1-2 | TRBV9 | TGTGCCAGCAGCGTAGAACATAACTATGGCTACACCTTC | CASSVEHNYGYTF
- | - | 15 | TRBJ2-1 | TRBV19 | TGTGCCAGTAGTCTCCCGGGAACCGCCTACAATGAGCAGTTCTTC | CASSLPGTAYNEQFF
TRBD2 | - | 18 | TRBJ2-1 | TRBV6-1 | TGTGCCAGCAGTGATACTAGCGGGGGGTTCAGCTCCTACAATGAGCAGTTCTTC | CASSDTSGGFSSYNEQFF
TRBD2 | - | 16 | TRBJ2-5 | TRBV6-6 | TGTGCCAGCAGTTATGCGCTAGCGGGAGGGCGAGAGACCCAGTACTTC | CASSYALAGGRETQYF
TRBD1 | - | 16 | TRBJ2-2 | TRBV5-4 | TGTGCCAGTACTGGACAGGGTTCCCCGAACACCGGGGAGCTGTTTTTT | CASTGQGSPNTGELFF
- | - | 16 | TRBJ2-2 | TRBV7-2 | TGTGCCAGCAGCCCCTGGGGGGTTATCGGGACCGGGGAGCTGTTTTTT | CASSPWGVIGTGELFF
TRBD1 | - | 17 | TRBJ1-2 | TRBV18 | TGTGCCAGCTCACCTTTCACTACGGGACAGGGGGACGTTGGCTACACCTTC | CASSPFTTGQGDVGYTF
TRBD2 | - | 19 | TRBJ2-3 | TRBV7-8 | TGTGCCAGCAGCTTAACCGGGTCGTGGGCTAGCGGTATCACAGATACGCAGTATTTT | CASSLTGSWASGITDTQYF
TRBD1 | - | 16 | TRBJ2-1 | TRBV2 | TGTGCCAGCAGCGATCCGGGACAGGGGGTAGTTGGTGAGCAGTTCTTC | CASSDPGQGVVGEQFF